This T cell receptor (beta chain) emerged from a study of T cells in Graves' hyperthyroidism and ophthalmopathy. Findings and limits, study-wide: The model forecast ophthalmopathy, anticipating it by a median approximately 7 months before onset. Through a model of 13 V-J features, ophthalmopathy was separated from stable hyperthyroidism.

Reasons for excluding patients were uncontrolled infection, other autoimmune disease, pregnancy or lactation. RNA transcripts yielded amplified TCR beta CDR3 regions. The TCR CDR3 first-round RT-PCR relied on the HTBI primer set. One entry per CDR3 protein, called by TCRdb with MiXCR from the multiplex PCR reads. Of roughly 420,000 distinct CDR3 sequences detected, about 13% appear once; the ten largest clones hold 5% to 6%. This CDR3 region has 17 residues. V shed 1 base and J shed 2 bases, with 15 bases lying between them. Per the germline V gene, CDR1 is SGHRS and CDR2 is YFSETQ. To note about this clonotype: As yet, its antigen is unknown.

Sequencing used blood. The chain recombines TRBV5-1 with TRBJ2-2; D is uncertain. The sequence was obtained from a young woman with Graves' hyperthyroidism. The CDR3 sequence is CASSLTTYKSNTGELFF. The CDR3 DNA reads TGCGCCAGCAGCTTGACGACCTACAAAAGCAACACCGGGGAGCTGTTTTTT.